This T cell receptor (beta chain) was documented in a study of regulatory T cells in long-lasting Graves disease. Findings and caveats of the study: There were preferences for TRBV28, TRBJ1-2 and TRBJ2-5 in persistent disease.

TCRdb re-derived calls from the reads in MiXCR, one entry per CDR3 protein. The table lists about 820 distinct CDR3 sequences, roughly four fifths of them singletons. This clonotype is hyperexpanded. What it recognizes is unknown. This CDR3 comprises 15 residues. J lost 4 bases, V lost 2 bases, and 3 bases had no gene match. CDR1 ENHRY and CDR2 SYGVKD come from the germline V gene. Extracted PBMC RNA gave rise to the TCR library. One endocrinology department in Xi'an, China, was where patients came from. This TCR was recovered from a female donor with Graves disease. The V call is TRBV10-3, the J call TRBJ1-5; TRBD1 aligns across 9 bases. The specimen was peripheral blood mononuclear cells (PBMCs), collected with antithyroid drug treatment, in newly diagnosed or persistent Graves disease (not recorded which). The CDR3 nucleotides read TGTGCCATCAGTGAGCGACAGGGGGAGAATCAGCCCCAGCATTTT. This encodes CAISERQGENQPQHF.